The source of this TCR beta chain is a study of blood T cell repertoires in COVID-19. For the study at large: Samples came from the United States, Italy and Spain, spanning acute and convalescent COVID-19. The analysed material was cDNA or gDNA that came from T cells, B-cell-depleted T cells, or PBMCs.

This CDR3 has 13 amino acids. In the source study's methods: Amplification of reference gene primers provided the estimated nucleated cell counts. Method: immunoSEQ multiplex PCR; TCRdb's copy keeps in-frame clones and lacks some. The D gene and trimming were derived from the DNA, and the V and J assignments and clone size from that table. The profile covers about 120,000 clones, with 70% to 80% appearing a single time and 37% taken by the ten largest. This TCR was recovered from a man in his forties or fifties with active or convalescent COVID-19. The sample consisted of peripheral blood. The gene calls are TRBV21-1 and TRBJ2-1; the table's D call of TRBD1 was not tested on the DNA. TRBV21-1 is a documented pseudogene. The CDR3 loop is CASSKRGGNEQFF. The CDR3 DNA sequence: TGTGCCAGCAGCAAAAGGGGTGGCAATGAGCAGTTCTTC.